The entry below describes one T cell receptor (beta chain). This record comes from a study of blood T cell repertoires in COVID-19. Study details: From T cells, B-cell-depleted T cells, or PBMCs came the material, which was cDNA or gDNA.

The CDR3 loop spans 14 amino acids. Germline V gene lookup returns CDR1 SGHRS and CDR2 YFSETQ. V was shortened by 3 bases and J by 5 bases, with 11 bases between the two germline ends. Original processing notes: For nucleated cells, counts were estimated from reference gene primer amplification. Clones were sequenced by immunoSEQ multiplex PCR, and TCRdb holds only the in-frame ones, with some missing. From that table come the V and J calls and clone size; the DNA was used to work out D and trimming. The sample lists under 300,000 clones, roughly 86% occurring once. The sample taken for sequencing was peripheral blood. The chain has TRBV5-1 and TRBJ1-4; TRBD1 might be the D (6 bases). The origin of this receptor is a man at least 80 years old with acute or convalescent COVID-19. The CDR3 DNA reads as TGCGCCAGCAGCTCCCAGGGGCAAAATGAAAAACTGTTTTTT. Protein sequence: CASSSQGQNEKLFF.